This T cell receptor beta chain was found in a study of technical replicates of blood from a handful of donors. Sequencing was performed with immunoSEQ multiplex PCR; in TCRdb, only in-frame clones are kept and a portion is missing. The sample has around 83,000 clones, just over 90% seen once. This CDR3 has 14 residues. The V end lost 0 bases, the J end lost 4 bases, and 8 bases lay between the germline ends. From germline, CDR1 is SGHRS and CDR2 YFSETQ. This sequence joins TRBV5-1 and TRBJ2-1; the D gene is possibly TRBD1 (5 bases). The TCR comes from a human donor in good health. What was sequenced was T cells isolated from PBMCs. CDR3 nucleotides: TGCGCCAGCAGCTTGGAACAGGCTTACAATGAGCAGTTCTTC. It yields the protein CASSLEQAYNEQFF.